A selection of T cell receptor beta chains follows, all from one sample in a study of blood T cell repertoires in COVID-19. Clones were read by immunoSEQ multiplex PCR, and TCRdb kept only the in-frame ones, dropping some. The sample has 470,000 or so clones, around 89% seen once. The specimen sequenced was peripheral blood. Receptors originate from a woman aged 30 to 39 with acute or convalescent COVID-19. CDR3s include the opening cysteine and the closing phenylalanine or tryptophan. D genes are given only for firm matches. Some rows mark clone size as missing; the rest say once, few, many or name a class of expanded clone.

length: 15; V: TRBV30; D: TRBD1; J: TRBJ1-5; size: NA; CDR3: CAWSTGGISNQPQHF; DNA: TGTGCCTGGAGTACAGGGGGAATAAGCAATCAGCCCCAGCATTTT
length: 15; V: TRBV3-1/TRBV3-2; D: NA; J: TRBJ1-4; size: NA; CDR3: CASSQVSQSNEKLFF; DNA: TGTGCCAGCAGCCAAGTAAGCCAATCTAATGAAAAACTGTTTTTT
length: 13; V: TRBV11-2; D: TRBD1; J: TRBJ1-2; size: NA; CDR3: CASSRQGALGYTF; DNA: TGTGCCAGCAGCCGACAGGGGGCGCTGGGCTACACCTTC
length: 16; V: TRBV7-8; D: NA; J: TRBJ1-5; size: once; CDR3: CASSPIVGTTVVAQHF; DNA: TGTGCCAGCAGCCCGATAGTTGGGACTACGGTGGTGGCCCAGCATTTT
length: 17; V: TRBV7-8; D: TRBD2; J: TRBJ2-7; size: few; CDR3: CASSSYKGGERDYEQYF; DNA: TGTGCCAGCAGCTCCTATAAGGGAGGGGAAAGGGACTACGAGCAGTACTTC
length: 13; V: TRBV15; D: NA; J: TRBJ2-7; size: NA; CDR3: CATSRDRVGEQYF; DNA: TGTGCCACCAGCAGAGACAGGGTGGGTGAGCAGTACTTC
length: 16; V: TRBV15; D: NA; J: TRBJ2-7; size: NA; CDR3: CATSRDEHGGSYEQYF; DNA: TGTGCCACCAGCAGAGATGAGCATGGAGGTTCCTACGAGCAGTACTTC
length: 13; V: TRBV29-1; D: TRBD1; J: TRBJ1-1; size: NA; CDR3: CSVERQGNTEAFF; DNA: TGCAGCGTGGAAAGACAGGGGAACACTGAAGCTTTCTTT
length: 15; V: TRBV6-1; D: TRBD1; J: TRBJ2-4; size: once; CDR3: CASSDTGTGVNIQYF; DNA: TGTGCCAGCAGTGATACTGGGACAGGGGTTAACATTCAGTACTTC
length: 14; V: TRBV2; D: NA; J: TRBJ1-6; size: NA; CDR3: CASRVMGARAPLHF; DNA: TGTGCCAGCAGGGTAATGGGAGCTAGAGCACCCCTCCACTTT
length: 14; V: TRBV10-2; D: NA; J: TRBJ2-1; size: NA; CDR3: CASSELGSGNEQFF; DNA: TGCGCCAGCAGTGAGCTAGGCTCCGGCAATGAGCAGTTCTTC
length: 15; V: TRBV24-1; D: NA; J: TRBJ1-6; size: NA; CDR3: CAPRRGSSYNSPLHF; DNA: TGTGCCCCGCGCCGGGGAAGCTCCTATAATTCACCCCTCCACTTT
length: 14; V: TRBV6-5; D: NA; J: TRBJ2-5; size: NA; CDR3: CASSASGGGETQYF; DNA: TGTGCCAGCAGCGCGTCCGGGGGTGGTGAGACCCAGTACTTC
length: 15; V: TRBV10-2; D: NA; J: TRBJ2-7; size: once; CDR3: CASSELPGESYEQYF; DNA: TGCGCCAGCAGTGAATTGCCAGGGGAGAGCTACGAGCAGTACTTC
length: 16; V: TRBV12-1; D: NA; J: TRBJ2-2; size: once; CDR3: CASSSKRTGVTGELFF; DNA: TGTGCCAGCAGCTCTAAGAGGACAGGGGTCACCGGGGAGCTGTTTTTT
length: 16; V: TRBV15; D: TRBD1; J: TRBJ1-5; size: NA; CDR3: CATSRDLTGSNQPQHF; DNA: TGTGCCACCAGCAGAGATCTGACAGGGAGCAATCAGCCCCAGCATTTT
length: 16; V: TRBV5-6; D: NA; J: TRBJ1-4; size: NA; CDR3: CASSKIKGATNEKLFF; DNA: TGTGCCAGCAGCAAGATCAAAGGGGCGACTAATGAAAAACTGTTTTTT
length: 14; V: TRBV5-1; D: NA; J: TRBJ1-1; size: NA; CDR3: CASSYGGMNTEAFF; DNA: TGCGCCAGCAGCTACGGAGGAATGAACACTGAAGCTTTCTTT
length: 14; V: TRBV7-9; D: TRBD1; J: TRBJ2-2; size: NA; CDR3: CASSGTGDTGELFF; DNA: TGTGCCAGCAGCGGGACAGGAGATACCGGGGAGCTGTTTTTT
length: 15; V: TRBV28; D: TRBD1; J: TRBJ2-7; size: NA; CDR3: CASKFLGQGSLEQYF; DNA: TGTGCCAGCAAGTTTCTGGGACAGGGGTCTCTAGAGCAGTACTTC
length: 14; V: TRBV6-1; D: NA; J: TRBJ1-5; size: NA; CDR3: CASSETGLFQPQHF; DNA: TGTGCCAGCAGTGAGACAGGCTTATTTCAGCCCCAGCATTTT
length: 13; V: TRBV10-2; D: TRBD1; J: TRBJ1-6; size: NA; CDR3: CASSWDRTSPLHF; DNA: TGCGCCAGCAGTTGGGACAGAACTTCACCCCTCCACTTT
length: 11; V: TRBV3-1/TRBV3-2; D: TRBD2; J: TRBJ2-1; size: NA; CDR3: CASRWGLVLFF; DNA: TGTGCCAGCAGATGGGGACTAGTGTTGTTCTTC
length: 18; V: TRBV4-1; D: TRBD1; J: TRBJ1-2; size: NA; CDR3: CASSQEWGQVRDYYGYTF; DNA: TGCGCCAGCAGCCAAGAATGGGGACAGGTGAGGGATTACTATGGCTACACCTTC
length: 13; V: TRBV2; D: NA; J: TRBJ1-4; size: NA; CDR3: CASRVGVGEKLFF; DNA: TGTGCCAGCAGGGTCGGGGTTGGAGAAAAACTGTTTTTT
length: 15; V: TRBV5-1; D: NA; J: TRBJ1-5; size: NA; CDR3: CASSLDDNSNQPQHF; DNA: TGCGCCAGCAGCTTGGACGACAATAGCAATCAGCCCCAGCATTTT
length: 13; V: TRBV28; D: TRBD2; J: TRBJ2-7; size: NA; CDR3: CATSWGGLYEQYF; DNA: TGTGCCACCAGTTGGGGGGGGTTATACGAGCAGTACTTC
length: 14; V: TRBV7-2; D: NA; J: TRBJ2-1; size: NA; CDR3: CASSSLDSFNEQFF; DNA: TGTGCCAGCAGCTCCCTGGACAGCTTCAATGAGCAGTTCTTC
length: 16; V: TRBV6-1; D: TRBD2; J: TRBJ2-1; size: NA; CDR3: CASSEYVAGTYNEQFF; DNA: TGTGCCAGCAGTGAGTATGTAGCGGGGACCTACAATGAGCAGTTCTTC
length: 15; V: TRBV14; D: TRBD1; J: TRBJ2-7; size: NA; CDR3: CASSRGTGGGYEQYF; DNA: TGTGCCAGCAGCCGTGGGACAGGGGGTGGCTACGAGCAGTACTTC
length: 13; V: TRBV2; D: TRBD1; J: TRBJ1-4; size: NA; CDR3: CASSRQGAEKLFF; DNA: TGTGCCAGCAGTCGACAGGGGGCTGAAAAACTGTTTTTT
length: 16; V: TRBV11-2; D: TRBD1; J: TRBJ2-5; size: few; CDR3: CASSLDRPGGGETQYF; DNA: TGTGCCAGCAGCTTAGATCGGCCAGGGGGTGGAGAGACCCAGTACTTC
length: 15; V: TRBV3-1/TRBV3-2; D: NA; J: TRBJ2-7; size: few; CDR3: CASSQGTYRHVEQYF; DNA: TGTGCCAGCAGCCAAGGGACATACCGCCACGTCGAGCAGTACTTC
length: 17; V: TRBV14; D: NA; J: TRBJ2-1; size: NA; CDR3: CASSQDHRGHPYNEQFF; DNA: TGTGCCAGCAGCCAAGATCACCGGGGACATCCCTACAATGAGCAGTTCTTC
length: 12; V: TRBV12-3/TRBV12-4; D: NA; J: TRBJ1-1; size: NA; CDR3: CASSINQGGAFF; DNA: TGTGCCAGCAGTATCAATCAGGGCGGAGCTTTCTTT
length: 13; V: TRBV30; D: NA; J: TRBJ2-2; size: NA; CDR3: CAWSVLRSGELFF; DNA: TGTGCCTGGAGTGTACTGCGATCCGGGGAGCTGTTTTTT